These 11 T cell receptor beta chains originate from one sample sequenced in a study of CD4 T cells in relation to SARS-CoV-2 and coronaviruses. For these receptors, no antigen is known. The unexposed donors gave CD4+ T cells in about 2011-2019, prior to COVID-19. The cells were cultured for around ten days before CD4+ T cells were isolated. The method was immunoSEQ multiplex PCR; TCRdb's version includes in-frame clones alone and lacks a portion of them. Among about 26,000 clones listed, roughly 76% were seen once. Input material: CD4+ T cells from PBMCs, cultured in vitro. These receptors came from a human donor in good health.

This clone was seen just once. The chain carries TRBV25-1 and TRBJ2-1; 8 nucleotides agree with TRBD2. Germline loops: CDR1 MGHDK, CDR2 SYGVNS. CDR3 length equals 15 residues. V lost 3 bases and J lost 7; bases outside the gene matches: 8. The CDR3 DNA is TGTGCCAGCAGTGATCATCAGCGGGAGACAAATGAGCAGTTCTTC. It specifies CASSDHQRETNEQFF.

J is TRBJ2-7 and V is TRBV25-1, with TRBD2 identical over 7 bases. The CDR3 has 11 residues. CDR1 MGHDK and CDR2 SYGVNS come from the germline V gene. The J segment lost 4 bases and the V segment lost 8 bases, leaving 2 bases of the junction unmatched. The CDR3 DNA is TGTGCCAGCGGGGGGGGTTACGAGCAGTACTTC. Its protein is CASGGGYEQYF.

This clone was picked up one time. The rearrangement links TRBV10-1 to TRBJ1-2, with 10 bases identical to TRBD1. Germline trimming cut 7 bases from V and 1 base from J; bases unmatched to any gene: 6. The CDR3 consists of 15 residues. Germline V gives CDR1 WNHNN, CDR2 SYGVQD (reference sequence). CDR3 nucleotide sequence: TGCGCCAGCATCGACAGGGGGCGAAATAACTATGGCTACACCTTC. Protein sequence: CASIDRGRNNYGYTF.

In its sample, this clone was seen a few times. The chain links TRBV4-1 to TRBJ1-5; D is perhaps TRBD1 (5 bases). Looked up from germline, CDR1 is MGHRA and CDR2 is YSYEKL. Trimming cost V 4 bases and J 3 bases, with 13 bases left between them. This CDR3 is 15 amino acids long. CDR3 loop: CASSRGGLTNQPQHF. The CDR3, as DNA: TGCGCCAGCAGCCGTGGGGGACTTACCAATCAGCCCCAGCATTTT.

The chain has TRBV2 and TRBJ2-5, with TRBD2 identical over 7 bases. Germline lookup yields CDR1 SNHLY and CDR2 FYNNEI. This CDR3 is built from 16 residues. V lost 6 bases to trimming and J lost 0 bases; unmatched junction nucleotides: 10. This CDR3 is CASRHKILADQETQYF. For the CDR3, the DNA is TGTGCCAGCAGGCACAAGATTCTAGCGGACCAAGAGACCCAGTACTTC.

The chain uses TRBV3-1 (or the pseudogene TRBV3-2) and TRBJ2-1, with TRBD2 as a possible D gene (5 bases). This CDR3 has 13 residues. V lost 2 bases to trimming and J lost 7 bases, with 9 bases between them. Germline CDR1 and CDR2: LGHDT and YNNKEL (reference sequence). The CDR3 reads CASSQPLANEQFF. The CDR3 DNA reads TGTGCCAGCAGCCAACCTTTAGCGAATGAGCAGTTCTTC.

The rearrangement joins TRBV28 to TRBJ2-5; 14 bases match TRBD2. V trimming: 6 bases; J trimming: 5 bases; junction bases outside the gene matches: 14. The CDR3 totals 18 residues. Germline V gives CDR1 MDHEN, CDR2 SYDVKM. The CDR3 coding sequence is TGTGCCAGCAGCCCATCGGGACTAGCGGGAGATAGGGCGGAGACCCAGTACTTC. Translation: CASSPSGLAGDRAETQYF.

In its sample, this clone was seen a few times. The rearrangement uses TRBV12-3 or TRBV12-4 and TRBJ1-5, with unresolved D. The CDR3 is 12 residues long. V was cut by 8 bases and J by 0 bases, with 5 bases left in between. The CDR3 region is CASSDSNQPQHF. The CDR3 coding sequence is TGTGCCAGCTCCGATAGCAATCAGCCCCAGCATTTT.

The V and J genes are TRBV12-3 or TRBV12-4 and TRBJ1-5, with a weak D call TRBD1 (6 bases). Trimming stripped 7 bases from V and 7 bases from J, with 14 bases between. The CDR3 runs to 13 residues. The CDR3 nucleotides read TGTGCCAGCAACCAGGGGAATAAACAGCCCCAGCATTTT. It codes for CASNQGNKQPQHF.

This clone was found a few times. The rearrangement links TRBV20-1 to TRBJ1-5, with no clear D. There are 13 residues in the CDR3. Germline values: CDR1 DFQATT, CDR2 SNEGSKA (reference sequence). Trimming shortened V by 3 bases and J by 4 bases, and 10 bases separated the two germline ends. CDR3 DNA sequence: TGCAGTGCTAGTAGGGCAGATAATCAGCCCCAGCATTTT. Residues: CSASRADNQPQHF.

This chain connects TRBV19 to TRBJ1-5; no firm D call. Germline V gene lookup returns CDR1 LNHDA and CDR2 SQIVND (reference sequence). This CDR3 is built from 14 residues. V was trimmed by 7 bases and J by 7 bases, leaving 17 bases between them. The CDR3 protein is CASTLSPQVQPQHF. For the CDR3, the DNA is TGTGCCAGTACCCTCTCCCCTCAGGTCCAGCCCCAGCATTTT.